The 15 T cell receptor beta chains given below trace back to one sample, sequenced in a study of OX40 agonist ivuxolimab in advanced cancers. Generated by immunoSEQ multiplex PCR, the TCRdb table keeps only in-frame clones and is missing some. Of roughly 45,000 clones in the sample, about nine tenths are singletons; the top ten hold approximately 6.8%. This specimen consisted of CD4+ or CD8+ T cells sorted from blood, obtained in a trial of the OX40 agonist ivuxolimab. The receptors come from an adult with an advanced solid tumor such as melanoma, head and neck, liver or kidney cancer.

On this clone: An end of the junction does not agree with germline; a read error may underlie this. J is TRBJ2-1 and V is TRBV7-7, with 7 nucleotides matching TRBD2. The CDR3 has 14 residues. CDR1 and CDR2 from the germline V gene are SSHAT and FNYEAQ (reference sequence). CDR3 bases: TGTGCTAGCAGCTCGTACCGGGGGGACAATGAGCAGTTCTTC. Residues: CASSSYRGDNEQFF.

The chain links TRBV28 to TRBJ1-1; D perhaps matches TRBD1 (6 bases). Trimming pared 2 bases from V and 5 bases from J, leaving 15 bases between. The CDR3 is 15 residues long. Germline assignment: CDR1 MDHEN and CDR2 SYDVKM. The CDR3 DNA sequence: TGTGCCAGCAGTTTACGGACGGGGGGCCGGACTGAAGCTTTCTTT. Translated: CASSLRTGGRTEAFF. The complete variable domain, with remaining parts taken from reference TRBV28 and TRBJ1-1, reads DVKVTQSSRYLVKRTGEKVFLECVQDMDHENMFWYRQDPGLGLRLIYFSYDVKMKEKGDIPEGYSVSREKKERFSLILESASTNQTSMYLCASSLRTGGRTEAFFGQGTRLTVV.

V usage is TRBV6-4 and J usage is TRBJ2-5, with a tentative D call TRBD2 (7 bases). The ends were cut back, 6 bases at V and 2 bases at J, with 16 bases in the middle. Germline V gene data show CDR1 as MRHNA and CDR2 as SNTAGT. CDR3 length: 15 residues. The CDR3 DNA is TGTGCCAGCAGCCCGGGGGGCGGATCGCAAGAGACCCAGTACTTC. It is translated as CASSPGGGSQETQYF.

The rearrangement uses TRBV9 and TRBJ1-3; tentative D call: TRBD1 (5 bases). This CDR3 has 17 residues. CDR1 and CDR2 (germline): SGDLS, YYNGEE. Trimming removed 3 bases from V and 1 base from J, with 17 bases in between. CDR3 nucleotides: TGTGCCAGCAGCGCGCGGGACCGCTGGCATTCTGGAAACACCATATATTTT. Amino acid sequence: CASSARDRWHSGNTIYF. Full variable domain (missing parts from reference TRBV9 and TRBJ1-3): DSGVTQTPKHLITATGQRVTLRCSPRSGDLSVYWYQQSLDQGLQFLIQYYNGEERAKGNILERFSAQQFPDLHSELNLSSLELGDSALYFCASSARDRWHSGNTIYFGEGSWLTVV.

This chain uses TRBV27 with TRBJ1-4; 8 bases align to TRBD1. Looked up from germline, CDR1 is MNHEY and CDR2 is SMNVEV (reference sequence). V lost 0 bases, J lost 5 bases, and 11 bases stayed unmatched. This CDR3 has 18 amino acids. CDR3 bases: TGTGCCAGCAGTTTATCTGGACCTTCGAGACAGGGGAATGAAAAACTGTTTTTT. Encoded protein: CASSLSGPSRQGNEKLFF.

V is TRBV6-6 and J is TRBJ1-3, with D unresolved. Trimming left V 8 bases short and J 0 bases short, with 14 bases between. Germline assignment: CDR1 MNHNY and CDR2 SVGAGI (reference sequence). CDR3 length: 15 amino acids. The CDR3 loop reads CASDLRLPSGNTIYF. The CDR3 DNA follows: TGTGCCAGCGATCTCCGGTTACCCTCTGGAAACACCATATATTTT.

This clone was observed once. The chain recombines TRBV27 with TRBJ2-2; D gene unclear. Germline values: CDR1 MNHEY, CDR2 SMNVEV (reference sequence). With 8 bases removed from V and 2 bases from J, the gap between germline ends came to 9 bases. The CDR3 extends over 13 amino acids. CDR3 bases: TGTGCCAGCTCGGCCGGAAACACCGGGGAGCTGTTTTTT. It specifies CASSAGNTGELFF.

The V gene is TRBV2, the J gene TRBJ1-6, with D unresolved. Per germline, CDR1 SNHLY and CDR2 FYNNEI. The CDR3 covers 12 residues. The CDR3 DNA is TGTGCAGCACGGGCCCTTAATTCACCCCTCCACTTT. This encodes CAARALNSPLHF.

The chain couples TRBV6-5 to TRBJ2-4; 7 bases align to TRBD1. Looked up from germline, CDR1 is MNHEY and CDR2 is SVGAGI. V lost 5 bases, J lost 8 bases, and 9 bases stayed unmatched. CDR3 length: 14 residues. The CDR3 spells CASSPMTGLDIQYF. CDR3 nucleotides: TGTGCCAGCAGTCCCATGACAGGGTTGGACATTCAGTACTTC.

CDR3 residues: CASSEYGGSGANVLTF. The CDR3, as DNA: TGTGCCAGCAGTGAATACGGGGGCTCTGGGGCCAACGTCCTGACTTTC. The gene calls are TRBV27 and TRBJ2-6; possible D gene TRBD2, 6 bases. This CDR3 is 16 amino acids long. Between the trimmed V and J ends, which lost 5 bases and 0 bases, there was a span of 11 bases. Germline V CDR1 and CDR2: MNHEY, SMNVEV (reference sequence).

V is TRBV25-1 and J is TRBJ1-4, with D possibly TRBD1 on 6 matching bases. This CDR3 comprises 17 residues. The germline gives CDR1 MGHDK, CDR2 SYGVNS. V gave up 4 bases and J gave up 10 bases, with 25 bases separating them. CDR3 nucleotide sequence: TGTGCCAGCAGTGGAGGGACACCGGGGGATCTGAGAAGAAAACTGTTTTTT. Residues: CASSGGTPGDLRRKLFF.

The chain combines TRBV6-5 with TRBJ1-5, with 7 bases identical to TRBD1. Germline trimming cut 5 bases from V and 6 bases from J; bases unmatched to any gene: 10. Germline V gene lookup returns CDR1 MNHEY and CDR2 SVGAGI. The CDR3 has 15 residues. CDR3 sequence (DNA): TGTGCCAGCAGTCCCAGGCAGGGGGGTATTCAGCCCCAGCATTTT. Its translation: CASSPRQGGIQPQHF.

This clone was detected only once. The V call is TRBV4-1, the J call TRBJ2-3; 8 bases are a match to TRBD1. Germline CDR1 MGHRA, CDR2 YSYEKL. This CDR3 is 16 amino acids long. After removal of 1 base from V and 8 bases from J, the junction contained 11 bases not matched to a gene. The CDR3 DNA reads as TGCGCCAGCAGCCAAGCTACCAAGGACAGGGCAGCTACGCAGTATTTT. Translated: CASSQATKDRAATQYF.

The gene calls are TRBV11-2 and TRBJ2-1; 9 nucleotides match TRBD2. V lost 1 base to trimming and J lost 4 bases; unmatched junction nucleotides: 8. Germline V CDR1 and CDR2: SGHAT, FQNNGV. This CDR3 is 17 amino acids long. CDR3 sequence (DNA): TGTGCCAGCAGCTTAGCCCAGCGGGGGGCCATATACAATGAGCAGTTCTTC. This translates into CASSLAQRGAIYNEQFF.

The chain has TRBV4-1 and TRBJ2-1, with D unresolved. CDR1 is MGHRA and CDR2 is YSYEKL in the germline V gene. The CDR3 is made up of 14 amino acids. V gave up 1 base and J gave up 10 bases, with 14 bases separating them. CDR3 DNA sequence: TGCGCCAGCAGCCAAGGTTCATACGAAGGGGAGCAGTTCTTC. Translation: CASSQGSYEGEQFF.